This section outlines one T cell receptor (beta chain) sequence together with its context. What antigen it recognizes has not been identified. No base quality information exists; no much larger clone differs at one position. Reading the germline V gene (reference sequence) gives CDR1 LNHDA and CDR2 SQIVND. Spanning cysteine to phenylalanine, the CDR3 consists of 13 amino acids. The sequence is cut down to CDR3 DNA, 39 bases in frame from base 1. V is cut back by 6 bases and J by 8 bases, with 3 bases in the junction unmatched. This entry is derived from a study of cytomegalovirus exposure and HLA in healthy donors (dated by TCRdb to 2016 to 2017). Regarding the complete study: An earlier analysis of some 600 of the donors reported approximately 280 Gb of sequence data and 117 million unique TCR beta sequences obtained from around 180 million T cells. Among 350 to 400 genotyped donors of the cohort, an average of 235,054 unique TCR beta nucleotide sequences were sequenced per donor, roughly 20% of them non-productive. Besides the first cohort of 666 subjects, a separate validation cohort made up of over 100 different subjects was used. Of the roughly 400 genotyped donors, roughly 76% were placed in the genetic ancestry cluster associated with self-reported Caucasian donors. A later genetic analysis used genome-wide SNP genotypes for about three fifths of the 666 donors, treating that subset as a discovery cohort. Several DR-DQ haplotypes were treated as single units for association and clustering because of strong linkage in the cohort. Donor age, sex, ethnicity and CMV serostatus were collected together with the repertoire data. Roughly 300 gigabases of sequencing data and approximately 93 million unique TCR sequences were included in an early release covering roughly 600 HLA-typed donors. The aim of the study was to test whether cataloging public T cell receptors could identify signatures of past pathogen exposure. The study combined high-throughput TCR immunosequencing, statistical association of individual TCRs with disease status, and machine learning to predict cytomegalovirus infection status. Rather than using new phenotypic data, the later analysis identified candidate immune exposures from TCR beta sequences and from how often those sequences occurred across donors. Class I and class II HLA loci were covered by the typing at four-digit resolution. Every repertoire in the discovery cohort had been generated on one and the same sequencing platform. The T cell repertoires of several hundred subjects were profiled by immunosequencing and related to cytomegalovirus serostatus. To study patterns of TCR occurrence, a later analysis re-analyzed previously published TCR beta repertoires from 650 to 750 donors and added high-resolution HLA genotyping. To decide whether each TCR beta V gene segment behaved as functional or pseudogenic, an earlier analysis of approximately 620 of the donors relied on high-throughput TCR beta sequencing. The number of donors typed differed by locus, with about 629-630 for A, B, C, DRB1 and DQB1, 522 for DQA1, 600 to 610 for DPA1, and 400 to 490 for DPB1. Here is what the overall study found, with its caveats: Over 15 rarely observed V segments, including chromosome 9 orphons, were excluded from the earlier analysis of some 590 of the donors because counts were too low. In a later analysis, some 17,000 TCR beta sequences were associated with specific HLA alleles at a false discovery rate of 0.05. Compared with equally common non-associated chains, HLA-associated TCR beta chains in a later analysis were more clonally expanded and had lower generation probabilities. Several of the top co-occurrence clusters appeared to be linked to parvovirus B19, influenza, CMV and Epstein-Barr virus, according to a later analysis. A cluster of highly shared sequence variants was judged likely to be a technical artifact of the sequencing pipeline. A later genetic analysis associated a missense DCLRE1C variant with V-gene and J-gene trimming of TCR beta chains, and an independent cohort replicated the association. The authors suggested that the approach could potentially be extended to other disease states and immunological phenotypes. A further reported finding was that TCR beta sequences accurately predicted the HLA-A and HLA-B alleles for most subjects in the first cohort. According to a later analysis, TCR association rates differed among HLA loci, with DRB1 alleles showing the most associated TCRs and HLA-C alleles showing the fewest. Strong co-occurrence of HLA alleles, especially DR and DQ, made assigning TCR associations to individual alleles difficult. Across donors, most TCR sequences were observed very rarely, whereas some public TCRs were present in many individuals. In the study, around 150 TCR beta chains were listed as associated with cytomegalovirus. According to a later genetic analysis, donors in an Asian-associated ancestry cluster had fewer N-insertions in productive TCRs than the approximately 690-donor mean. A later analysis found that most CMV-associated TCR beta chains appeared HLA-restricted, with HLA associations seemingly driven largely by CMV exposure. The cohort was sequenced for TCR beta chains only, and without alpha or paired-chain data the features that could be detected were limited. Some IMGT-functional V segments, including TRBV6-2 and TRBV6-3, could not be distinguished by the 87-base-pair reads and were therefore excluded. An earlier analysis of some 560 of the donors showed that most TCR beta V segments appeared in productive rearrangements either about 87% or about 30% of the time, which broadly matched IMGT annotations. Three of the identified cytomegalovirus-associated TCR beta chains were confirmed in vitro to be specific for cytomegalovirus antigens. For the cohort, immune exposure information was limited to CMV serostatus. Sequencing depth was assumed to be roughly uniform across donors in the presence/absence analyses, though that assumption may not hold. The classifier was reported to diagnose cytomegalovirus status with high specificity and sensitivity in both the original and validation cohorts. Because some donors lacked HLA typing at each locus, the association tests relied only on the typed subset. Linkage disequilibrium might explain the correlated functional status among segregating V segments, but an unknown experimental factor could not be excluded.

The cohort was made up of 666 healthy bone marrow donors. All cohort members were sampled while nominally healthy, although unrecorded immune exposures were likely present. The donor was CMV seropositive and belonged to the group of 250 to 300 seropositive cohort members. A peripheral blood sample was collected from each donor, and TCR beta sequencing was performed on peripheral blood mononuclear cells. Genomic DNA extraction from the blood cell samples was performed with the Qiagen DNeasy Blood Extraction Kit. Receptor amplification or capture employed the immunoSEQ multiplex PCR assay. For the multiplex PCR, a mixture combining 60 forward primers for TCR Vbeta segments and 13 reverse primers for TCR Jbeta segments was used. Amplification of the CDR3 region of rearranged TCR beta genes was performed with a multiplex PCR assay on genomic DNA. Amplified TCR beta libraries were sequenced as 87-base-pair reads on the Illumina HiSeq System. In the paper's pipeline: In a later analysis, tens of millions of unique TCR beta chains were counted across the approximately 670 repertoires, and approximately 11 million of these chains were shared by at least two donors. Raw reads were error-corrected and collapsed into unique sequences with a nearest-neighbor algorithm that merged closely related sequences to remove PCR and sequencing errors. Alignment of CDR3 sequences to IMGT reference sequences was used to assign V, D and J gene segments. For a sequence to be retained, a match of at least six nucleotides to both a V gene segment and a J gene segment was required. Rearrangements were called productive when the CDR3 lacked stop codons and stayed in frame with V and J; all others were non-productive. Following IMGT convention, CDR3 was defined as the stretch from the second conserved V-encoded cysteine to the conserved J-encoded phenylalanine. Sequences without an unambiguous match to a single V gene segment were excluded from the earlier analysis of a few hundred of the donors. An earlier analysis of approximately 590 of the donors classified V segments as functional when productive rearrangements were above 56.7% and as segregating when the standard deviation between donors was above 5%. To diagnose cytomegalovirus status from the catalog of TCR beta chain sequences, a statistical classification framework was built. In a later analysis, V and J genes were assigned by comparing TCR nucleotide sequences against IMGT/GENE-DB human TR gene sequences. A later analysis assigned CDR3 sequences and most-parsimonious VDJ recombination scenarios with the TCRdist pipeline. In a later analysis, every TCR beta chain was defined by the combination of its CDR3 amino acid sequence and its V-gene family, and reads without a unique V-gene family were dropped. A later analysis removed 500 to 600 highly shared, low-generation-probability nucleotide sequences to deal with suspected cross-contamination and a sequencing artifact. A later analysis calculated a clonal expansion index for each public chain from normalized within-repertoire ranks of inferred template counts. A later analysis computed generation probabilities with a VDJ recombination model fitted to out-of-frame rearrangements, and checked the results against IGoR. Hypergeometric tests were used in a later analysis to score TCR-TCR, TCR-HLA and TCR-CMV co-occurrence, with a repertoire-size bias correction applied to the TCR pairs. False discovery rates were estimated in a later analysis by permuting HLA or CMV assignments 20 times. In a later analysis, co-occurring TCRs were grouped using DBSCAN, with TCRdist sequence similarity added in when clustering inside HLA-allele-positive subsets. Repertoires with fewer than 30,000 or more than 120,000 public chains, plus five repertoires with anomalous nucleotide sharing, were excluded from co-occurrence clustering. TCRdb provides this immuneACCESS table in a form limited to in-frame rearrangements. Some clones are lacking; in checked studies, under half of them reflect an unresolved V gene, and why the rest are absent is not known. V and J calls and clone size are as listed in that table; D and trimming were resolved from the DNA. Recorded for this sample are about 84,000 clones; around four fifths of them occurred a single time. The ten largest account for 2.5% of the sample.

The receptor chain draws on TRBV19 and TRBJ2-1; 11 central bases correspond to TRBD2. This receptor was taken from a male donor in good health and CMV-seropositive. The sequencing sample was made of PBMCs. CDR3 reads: CASRLAGADEQFF. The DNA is TGTGCCAGTAGACTAGCGGGAGCTGATGAGCAGTTCTTC. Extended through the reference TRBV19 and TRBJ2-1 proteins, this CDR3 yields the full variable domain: DGGITQSPKYLFRKEGQNVTLSCEQNLNHDAMYWYRQDPGQGLRLIYYSQIVNDFQKGDIAEGYSVSREKKESFPLTVTSAQKNPTAFYLCASRLAGADEQFFGPGTRLTVL.